This T cell receptor beta chain was sequenced in a study of CD8+CD57+ T cells in acquired aplastic anemia. On the study more broadly: The study obtained an average of around 2.9 ug of DNA from sorted CD4+ and CD8+ cells.

Genomic DNA acted as the template from which TCR beta VDJ combination and CDR3 sequence profiling were carried out. Via MiXCR, TCRdb re-called the reads, giving one row per CDR3 protein. The sample contains 150,000 to 200,000 distinct CDR3 sequences, 64% of which appear only once. General study findings and limits: Both patients and controls carried the same twenty-nine CD8+ CDR3 sequences.

On this clonotype itself: Its specificity is unknown. The germline gene is not matched at one end of the junction; a read error may be the cause.

Germline-derived CDR1 and CDR2 are MNHEY and SVGAGI. This CDR3 comprises 14 residues. Material: sorted CD4+, CD8+, or CD8+CD57+ T cells (not recorded which) from PBMCs. The TCR originated in a human donor with severe aplastic anemia or a healthy control (not recorded which). The chain couples TRBV6-5 to TRBJ1-5, with a possible D match to TRBD1 (5 bases). CDR3 sequence: CASYPTAFNGPQHF. The CDR3 DNA reads as TGCGCCAGTTATCCGACAGCATTCAATGGGCCCCAGCATTTT.